The next 23 T cell receptor beta chains were all read from a single sample in a study of blood T cell repertoires in COVID-19. Profiled with immunoSEQ multiplex PCR; TCRdb holds only in-frame clones, not every one. This sample has 430,000 or so clones; around 87% occur once, and the top ten carry approximately 1.8%. Source material: PBMCs or T cells enriched from blood (not recorded which). These receptors all come from a woman aged 40-49 years who had recovered from COVID-19.

The chain employs TRBV14 and TRBJ2-3; possibly TRBD2 for D (6 bases). There are 16 residues in the CDR3. Trimming left V 0 bases short and J 3 bases short, with 13 bases between. In germline, CDR1 is SGHDN, CDR2 FVKESK. The CDR3 here is CASSQDPGVRTDTQYF. Written as DNA, the CDR3 is TGTGCCAGCAGCCAAGATCCGGGAGTGAGAACAGATACGCAGTATTTT.

The chain couples TRBV7-9 to TRBJ1-1; TRBD1 matches at 7 bases. From germline, CDR1 is SEHNR and CDR2 FQNEAQ (reference sequence). Unmatched junction bases numbered 14, after V lost 8 bases and J lost 5 bases. CDR3 length: 15 amino acids. CDR3 loop: CASPGATGVRTEAFF. CDR3 sequence (DNA): TGTGCCAGCCCCGGTGCCACAGGGGTGAGGACTGAAGCTTTCTTT.

The chain uses TRBV27 and TRBJ2-3; 9 bases map to TRBD1. The CDR3 has 18 residues. The germline V gene has CDR1 MNHEY and CDR2 SMNVEV (reference sequence). After removal of 2 bases from V and 2 bases from J, the junction contained 11 bases not matched to a gene. The CDR3 here is CASSLLFSGQGNTDTQYF. In DNA, the CDR3 is TGTGCCAGCAGTTTACTGTTTAGCGGACAGGGGAACACAGATACGCAGTATTTT.

This sequence joins TRBV9 and TRBJ2-1; 10 positions match TRBD2. The germline V gene has CDR1 SGDLS and CDR2 YYNGEE. The CDR3 has 15 amino acids. Trimming at V came to 4 bases and at J to 5 bases, leaving 6 bases not matched to a gene. CDR3 sequence: CASSYRLAGDNEQFF. CDR3 bases: TGTGCCAGCAGCTATAGACTAGCGGGCGACAATGAGCAGTTCTTC.

The chain uses TRBV6-2 or TRBV6-3 and TRBJ2-4; 10 bases map to TRBD2. Germline values: CDR1 MNHEY, CDR2 SVGEGT. The CDR3 has 15 residues. The trim removed 6 bases at V and 9 bases at J, leaving 11 bases unmatched. In nucleotides, the CDR3 is TGTGCCAGCAGCGGGACTAGCGTGCGAGGGACCATTCAGTACTTC. Translating it yields CASSGTSVRGTIQYF.

This sequence joins TRBV19 and TRBJ2-5, with 7 bases fitting TRBD2. Germline values: CDR1 LNHDA, CDR2 SQIVND (reference sequence). The junction had 5 bases not matched to a gene; V was cut back by 2 bases and J by 2 bases. The CDR3 extends over 15 amino acids. Here the CDR3 DNA reads TGTGCCAGTAGTATACCTAGCGGACCTCAAGAGACCCAGTACTTC. Protein product: CASSIPSGPQETQYF.

The rearrangement joins TRBV3-1 (or the pseudogene TRBV3-2) to TRBJ1-3; the match to TRBD1 covers 7 bases. J was trimmed by 2 bases and V by 0 bases; bases with no gene match: 16. The CDR3 loop spans 20 amino acids. The germline V gene has CDR1 LGHDT and CDR2 YNNKEL (reference sequence). The CDR3, as DNA: TGTGCCAGCAGCCAAGATAGGGCGTTTTGGGACAGAATGGCTGGAAACACCATATATTTT. The encoded protein is CASSQDRAFWDRMAGNTIYF.

This rearrangement joins TRBV6-6 to TRBJ2-1; D gene ambiguous. V lost 2 bases and J 7 bases, leaving 15 bases between the germline ends. Germline V gives CDR1 MNHNY, CDR2 SVGAGI (reference sequence). This CDR3 contains 15 residues. For the CDR3, the DNA is TGTGCCAGCAGTTACCATATCTTAGACGGGAATGAGCAGTTCTTC. Protein sequence: CASSYHILDGNEQFF.

This clone appeared a single time. This chain links TRBV6-2 or TRBV6-3 with TRBJ2-2; TRBD1 aligns across 9 bases. Germline lookup yields CDR1 MNHEY and CDR2 SVGEGT. The CDR3 is 16 residues long. J was trimmed by 7 bases and V by 4 bases; bases with no gene match: 10. The DNA of the CDR3 is TGTGCCAGCAGTTCTCACAGGGGGCTGAATGGCGGGGAGCTGTTTTTT. This translates into CASSSHRGLNGGELFF.

To note about this clone: A junction boundary mismatches the germline segment, possibly from a read error. At the DNA level, this CDR3 is encoded by other sequences in the same sample as well. This chain uses TRBV27 with TRBJ2-7; 13 bases are shared with TRBD2. Per germline, CDR1 MNHEY and CDR2 SMNVEV (reference sequence). This CDR3 contains 18 residues. This CDR3 is CASSSTSGRAQGNYEQYF. CDR3 sequence (DNA): TGTGCCAGCAGTTCCACTAGCGGGAGGGCCCAGGGAAACTACGAACAGTACTTC.

A few counts support this clone. The J gene is TRBJ1-5, the V gene TRBV6-5; D unresolved. V was shortened by 7 bases and J by 3 bases, with 7 bases between the two germline ends. The CDR3 covers 12 residues. Germline values: CDR1 MNHEY, CDR2 SVGAGI. CDR3 nucleotides: TGTGCCAGCACAGGTTTCAATCAGCCCCAGCATTTT. This sequence encodes CASTGFNQPQHF.

The genes are TRBV7-8 and TRBJ2-7; 11 bases map to TRBD1. CDR1 and CDR2 from the germline V gene are SGHVS and FQNEAQ. This CDR3 comprises 17 residues. After removal of 7 bases from V and 4 bases from J, the junction contained 15 bases not matched to a gene. The CDR3 coding sequence is TGTGCCAGCACCCGAACCCATACCGGGACAGGGGGATACGAGCAGTACTTC. It specifies CASTRTHTGTGGYEQYF.

This chain uses TRBV24-1 with TRBJ2-3; TRBD2 matches 12 bases. This CDR3 is built from 18 residues. V lost 5 bases to trimming and J lost 3 bases; unmatched junction nucleotides: 11. CDR1 and CDR2 from the germline V gene are KGHDR and SFDVKD. CDR3 region: CATSGLAGGPSSTDTQYF. The CDR3 DNA follows: TGTGCCACCAGTGGGCTAGCGGGAGGGCCCTCGTCGACAGATACGCAGTATTTT.

The chain has TRBV6-2 or TRBV6-3 and TRBJ2-1; D might be TRBD2 (5 bases). The CDR3 contains 13 residues. V dropped 5 bases and J dropped 6 bases, with 11 bases sitting between them. Germline V lookup: CDR1 MNHEY, CDR2 SVGEGT. CDR3 protein: CASSTELVNEQFF. The DNA of the CDR3 is TGTGCCAGCAGTACCGAACTAGTCAATGAGCAGTTCTTC.

This clone was seen a single time. The chain uses TRBV6-5 and TRBJ1-5; 11 bases are shared with TRBD1. Losses at the gene ends were 6 bases for V and 6 bases for J; bases not matched to a gene: 4. The CDR3 length is 14 residues. Germline CDR1 MNHEY, CDR2 SVGAGI. In DNA, the CDR3 is TGTGCCAGCAGCCGGGACAGGGGGTCTCAGCCCCAGCATTTT. Its protein is CASSRDRGSQPQHF.

The chain links TRBV11-3 to TRBJ2-4; the match to TRBD1 covers 7 bases. V gave up 5 bases and J gave up 4 bases; unmatched junction bases: 11. This CDR3 has 16 residues. Germline V gene sequence: CDR1 SGHNT, CDR2 YENEEA. The CDR3 here is CASSHRRGTTKNIQYF. Here the CDR3 DNA reads TGTGCCAGCAGCCACCGCAGGGGGACAACTAAAAACATTCAGTACTTC.

CDR3 loop: CASSQEGLAGVILAKNIQYF. The CDR3 DNA follows: TGTGCCAGCAGCCAAGAGGGACTAGCGGGAGTAATATTAGCCAAAAACATTCAGTACTTC. V is TRBV4-2 and J is TRBJ2-4, with 14 bases identical to TRBD2. The CDR3 is 20 residues long. Germline V gene data show CDR1 as LGHNA and CDR2 as YNFKEQ. The J segment lost 0 bases and the V segment lost 0 bases, leaving 7 bases of the junction unmatched.

The V gene is TRBV7-9, the J gene TRBJ1-3; 10 bases line up with TRBD1. Trimming cost V 5 bases and J 12 bases; bases outside gene matches: 7. This CDR3 has 13 residues. CDR1 and CDR2 (germline): SEHNR, FQNEAQ (reference sequence). CDR3 in amino acids: CASSEGQGNDIYF. As DNA, the CDR3 is TGTGCCAGCAGCGAGGGACAGGGGAATGACATATATTTT.

The chain has TRBV5-1 and TRBJ2-1; 14 bases fit TRBD2. Germline V gene sequence: CDR1 SGHRS, CDR2 YFSETQ. J lost 2 bases, V lost 2 bases, and 3 bases had no gene match. The CDR3 runs 17 residues. DNA of the CDR3: TGCGCCAGCAGCTTAGGACTAGCGGGAGGAGCCTACAATGAGCAGTTCTTC. It translates to CASSLGLAGGAYNEQFF.

The chain uses TRBV5-1 and TRBJ2-5; the D is unclear. This CDR3 region has 13 residues. V was cut by 4 bases and J by 1 base, with 8 bases left in between. Germline V lookup: CDR1 SGHRS, CDR2 YFSETQ. CDR3 amino acids: CASSHQAQETQYF. DNA for the CDR3: TGCGCCAGCAGCCACCAGGCCCAAGAGACCCAGTACTTC.

This chain connects TRBV11-1 to TRBJ2-1, with D maybe TRBD1 (5 bases). The CDR3 is 13 amino acids. The germline V gene has CDR1 SGHAT and CDR2 FQDESV (reference sequence). V shed 4 bases and J shed 14 bases, with 18 bases lying between them. CDR3 loop: CASSSQTGSREFF. The CDR3 DNA reads TGTGCCAGCAGCTCACAGACCGGGTCCAGGGAGTTCTTC.

The chain combines TRBV12-3 or TRBV12-4 with TRBJ2-1; perhaps TRBD2 as D (5 bases). This CDR3 is 13 amino acids long. V shed 6 bases and J shed 7 bases, with 13 bases lying between them. The CDR3 region is CASSLLAQNEQFF. The CDR3, as DNA: TGTGCCAGCAGCCTTCTAGCCCAAAATGAGCAGTTCTTC.

The rearrangement joins TRBV10-3 to TRBJ1-4; possibly TRBD1 for D (5 bases). This CDR3 region has 17 residues. Per the germline V gene, CDR1 is ENHRY and CDR2 is SYGVKD. The V end was cut by 3 bases, the J end by 5 bases, with 19 bases between. CDR3 sequence reads: CAISDHLFGAANEKLFF. CDR3 DNA: TGTGCCATCAGTGACCACCTATTTGGGGCCGCAAATGAAAAACTGTTTTTT.